The 24 T cell receptor beta chains below were found in one sample sequenced in a study of CD8+ T cells in alopecia areata listed by TCRdb under 2018. Read against the paper, the sample's time point label means: around 24 weeks on oral tofacitinib. This sample's treatment or condition label indicates: oral pan-JAK inhibitor, 5-10 mg twice daily. Libraries were made using the immunoSEQ multiplex PCR assay. RNA was extracted from all samples and reverse transcribed into cDNA as template for TCR sequencing. In TCRdb, the immuneACCESS table is reduced to in-frame sequences with V and J assigned. These tables do not hold every clone; where another copy was compared, an unresolved V gene accounts for under half, and the others remain unexplained. This sample gives around 100,000 clones in total; 56% of them show up just once. About 3.3% of the sample goes to the ten largest clones. The source material was CD4+ T cells sorted from blood, sampled at week 24, from a patient treated with tofacitinib. These receptors were taken from a human donor with alopecia areata.

The chain joins TRBV6-5 to TRBJ2-7, with TRBD2 identical over 10 bases. The length of the CDR3 is 16 residues. Germline CDR1 MNHEY, CDR2 SVGAGI. Trimming at V came to 1 base and at J to 5 bases, leaving 8 bases not matched to a gene. The CDR3 coding sequence is TGTGCCAGCAGTTACTATAGCGGGGGGATCAGCCACGAGCAGTACTTC. It specifies CASSYYSGGISHEQYF.

The chain uses TRBV28 and TRBJ2-6; 8 nucleotides align to TRBD1. The CDR3 extends over 17 amino acids. The ends lost 5 bases at V and 2 bases at J; junction bases unmatched: 8. CDR1 is MDHEN and CDR2 is SYDVKM in the germline V gene. The CDR3 DNA reads as TGTGCCAGCAGTCTGGGGCAGGGGGCAGCTGGGGCCAACGTCCTGACTTTC. Translating gives CASSLGQGAAGANVLTF.

V usage is TRBV23-1 and J usage is TRBJ1-5, with a possible D match to TRBD1 (5 bases). TRBV23-1 is sorted into the ORF group, with uncertain function. V was shortened by 0 bases and J by 6 bases, with 18 bases between the two germline ends. The CDR3 is 17 amino acids. Here the CDR3 DNA reads TGCGCCAGCAGTCAATCGGGGCCCGCCGTTCCTAGTCAGCCCCAGCATTTT. Residues: CASSQSGPAVPSQPQHF.

The CDR3 DNA reads as TGCGCCAGCAGAGCGGAGAGGTACAATGAGCAGTTCTTC. Protein sequence: CASRAERYNEQFF. This chain connects TRBV5-1 to TRBJ2-1, with D maybe TRBD2 (5 bases). The V gene's germline CDR1 is SGHRS and CDR2 YFSETQ. The CDR3 spans 13 residues. Trimming shortened V by 5 bases and J by 4 bases, and 10 bases separated the two germline ends.

This clone appeared a few times. V gene TRBV5-1 combines with J gene TRBJ2-5, with 7 bases aligning to TRBD2. V trimming: 5 bases; J trimming: 1 base; junction bases outside the gene matches: 2. Germline V gives CDR1 SGHRS, CDR2 YFSETQ. This CDR3 contains 13 residues. For the CDR3, the DNA is TGCGCCAGCAGAGGGACTACCCAAGAGACCCAGTACTTC. Its protein is CASRGTTQETQYF.

The CDR3 DNA follows: TGTGCCTACTCCGGGACTCACAATCAGCCCCAGCATTTT. Its translation: CAYSGTHNQPQHF. The chain links TRBV30 to TRBJ1-5; D is possibly TRBD1 (5 bases). V lost 7 bases, J lost 3 bases, and 13 bases lay in between. The CDR3 runs 13 residues. Germline loops: CDR1 GTSNPN, CDR2 SVGIG (reference sequence).

This clone came up a few times. This chain joins TRBV10-3 and TRBJ2-2; D is uncertain. The CDR3 runs to 13 residues. V shed 4 bases and J shed 4 bases, with 7 bases lying between them. The germline CDR1 and CDR2 sequences are ENHRY and SYGVKD. The CDR3 DNA reads TGTGCCATCAGTGGGACGTCCACCGGGGAGCTGTTTTTT. Translation gives CAISGTSTGELFF.

The chain has TRBV27 and TRBJ2-7, with 7 bases fitting TRBD1. The length of the CDR3 is 16 residues. The germline V gene encodes CDR1 MNHEY and CDR2 SMNVEV (reference sequence). Trimming cost V 5 bases and J 3 bases; bases outside gene matches: 13. The CDR3 loop is CASSTETGYRGYEQYF. CDR3 nucleotide sequence: TGTGCCAGCAGTACCGAGACAGGGTATAGGGGCTACGAGCAGTACTTC.

This chain joins TRBV2 and TRBJ2-3; 7 bases match TRBD1. The CDR3 loop spans 13 amino acids. CDR1 and CDR2 (germline): SNHLY, FYNNEI. With 9 bases clipped from V and 6 bases from J, the junction kept 9 bases outside the gene matches. Here the CDR3 reads CARGQRIFDTQYF. The CDR3 region has the DNA TGTGCCAGGGGACAGAGAATCTTCGATACGCAGTATTTT.

The chain employs TRBV4-1 and TRBJ1-2, with no clear D. The CDR3 loop spans 12 amino acids. V lost 8 bases to trimming and J lost 2 bases, with 9 bases between them. Germline values: CDR1 MGHRA, CDR2 YSYEKL. The CDR3 DNA sequence: TGCGCCAGCTCTAAAGACAACTATGGCTACACCTTC. It encodes CASSKDNYGYTF.

The chain carries TRBV11-2 and TRBJ2-7; no definite D call. V was pared by 5 bases and J by 6 bases, with 17 bases between. The germline V gene encodes CDR1 SGHAT and CDR2 FQNNGV. The CDR3 loop spans 14 amino acids. The CDR3 coding sequence is TGTGCCAGCAGCCCCTCTCTAGGCCACGCCGAGCAGTACTTC. Its protein product is CASSPSLGHAEQYF.

This clone has only a few counts. The rearrangement uses TRBV6-5 and TRBJ1-1; D gene ambiguous. Germline-derived CDR1 and CDR2 are MNHEY and SVGAGI. The length of the CDR3 is 13 residues. Trimming left V 8 bases short and J 4 bases short, with 14 bases between. Written as DNA, the CDR3 is TGTGCCAGCTCGCCCTTTCAAGGCACTGAAGCTTTCTTT. It is translated as CASSPFQGTEAFF.

As concerns this clone: Within the sample, other DNA sequences also encode this same CDR3. This chain connects TRBV29-1 to TRBJ1-1; 7 bases align to TRBD1. The CDR3 runs to 13 residues. Looked up from germline, CDR1 is SQVTM and CDR2 is ANQGSEA. V was clipped by 6 bases and J by 1 base; unmatched bases: 5. As DNA, the CDR3 is TGCAGCGTGGGGGGACAGCCGAACACTGAAGCTTTCTTT. As protein: CSVGGQPNTEAFF.

This rearrangement joins TRBV29-1 to TRBJ2-1; TRBD2 agrees at 8 bases. Trimming at V came to 2 bases and at J to 7 bases, leaving 7 bases not matched to a gene. The CDR3 has 14 residues. Germline-derived CDR1 and CDR2 are SQVTM and ANQGSEA. The CDR3 is CSVEQRGRVNEQFF. For the CDR3, the DNA is TGCAGCGTTGAACAGCGGGGGAGAGTTAATGAGCAGTTCTTC.

V is TRBV5-1 and J is TRBJ2-5; 14 nucleotides align to TRBD2. V shed 3 bases and J 2 bases; nucleotides not matched to a gene: 6. This CDR3 is built from 17 residues. Germline V gene lookup returns CDR1 SGHRS and CDR2 YFSETQ. The CDR3 reads CASSSGLAGDRQETQYF. The CDR3 DNA reads as TGCGCCAGCAGCTCGGGACTAGCGGGGGATCGACAAGAGACCCAGTACTTC.

J is TRBJ2-2 and V is TRBV5-1, with a possible D match to TRBD1 (6 bases). This CDR3 has 17 residues. The V end lost 1 base, the J end lost 1 base, and 14 bases lay between the germline ends. CDR1 and CDR2 from the germline V gene are SGHRS and YFSETQ. CDR3 DNA sequence: TGCGCCAGCAGCTTGTTCAACCCGACAGGGAACACCGGGGAGCTGTTTTTT. Encoded protein: CASSLFNPTGNTGELFF.

The gene calls are TRBV5-1 and TRBJ1-1; the D gene is possibly TRBD1 (5 bases). V was pared by 10 bases and J by 3 bases, with 16 bases between. Germline V gene data show CDR1 as SGHRS and CDR2 as YFSETQ. The CDR3 has 13 amino acids. The CDR3 is CAQGKEADTEAFF. In DNA form, the CDR3 reads TGCGCCCAGGGCAAGGAGGCGGACACTGAAGCTTTCTTT.

The chain is built from TRBV6-5 and TRBJ2-3, with D maybe TRBD2 (6 bases). The germline V gene encodes CDR1 MNHEY and CDR2 SVGAGI. The CDR3 is 13 residues long. V lost 2 bases, J lost 7 bases, and 10 bases lay in between. The CDR3 here is CASSYDSGYTQYF. The CDR3 nucleotides read TGTGCCAGCAGTTACGATAGCGGATATACGCAGTATTTT.

The genes are TRBV7-9 and TRBJ1-5; TRBD1 matches at 8 bases. CDR1 and CDR2 (germline): SEHNR, FQNEAQ (reference sequence). The CDR3 consists of 15 residues. The trim removed 4 bases at V and 6 bases at J, leaving 8 bases unmatched. The CDR3 reads CASSYGQGATQPQHF. The CDR3 bases are TGTGCCAGCAGCTACGGACAGGGTGCAACTCAGCCCCAGCATTTT.

The sample holds one count of this clone. The chain carries TRBV10-2 and TRBJ1-6; weak D call: TRBD1 (6 bases). Germline loops: CDR1 WSHSY, CDR2 SAAADI. Trimming removed 7 bases from V and 7 bases from J, with 11 bases in between. This CDR3 has 13 amino acids. CDR3 coding DNA: TGCGCCAGCATGCAGGGGTGGAATTCACCCCTCCACTTT. As protein: CASMQGWNSPLHF.

V usage is TRBV7-8 and J usage is TRBJ1-1; tentatively, D is TRBD1 (6 bases). The germline CDR1 and CDR2 sequences are SGHVS and FQNEAQ. There are 13 residues in the CDR3. Trimming took off 7 bases at V and 6 bases at J, with 15 bases between the two ends. CDR3: CASTPGAEAEAFF. The CDR3 DNA sequence: TGTGCCAGCACCCCAGGGGCGGAGGCTGAAGCTTTCTTT.

The J gene is TRBJ2-1, the V gene TRBV30; D call uncertain. Trimming took off 2 bases at V and 6 bases at J, with 5 bases between the two ends. The germline V gene encodes CDR1 GTSNPN and CDR2 SVGIG (reference sequence). The CDR3 loop spans 11 amino acids. The CDR3 spells CAWSRFNEQFF. The CDR3 DNA sequence: TGTGCCTGGAGTAGATTCAATGAGCAGTTCTTC. Variable domain in full (rest from reference TRBV30 and TRBJ2-1): SQTIHQWPATLVQPVGSPLSLECTVEGTSNPNLYWYRQAAGRGLQLLFYSVGIGQISSEVPQNLSASRPQDRQFILSSKKLLLSDSGFYLCAWSRFNEQFFGPGTRLTVL.

The chain couples TRBV5-6 to TRBJ2-7; D is perhaps TRBD2 (7 bases). The CDR3 spans 15 residues. Looked up from germline, CDR1 is SGHDT and CDR2 is YYEEEE. Trimming took off 3 bases at V and 3 bases at J, with 16 bases between the two ends. The CDR3 region is CASSWLRRGLYEQYF. The CDR3 region has the DNA TGTGCCAGCAGCTGGCTAAGGCGGGGGCTCTACGAGCAGTACTTC.

This clone was seen more than once but under ten times. The V gene is TRBV10-3, the J gene TRBJ1-6; D possibly corresponds to TRBD1 (6 bases). CDR3 length equals 14 residues. Germline V gives CDR1 ENHRY, CDR2 SYGVKD. V was trimmed by 6 bases and J by 9 bases, leaving 15 bases between them. The CDR3 loop reads CAIRSGASGSPLHF. The CDR3 DNA follows: TGTGCCATCAGGTCAGGGGCTTCGGGTTCACCCCTCCACTTT.